This is a list of T cell receptor beta chains from one sample in a study of patients and donors after allogeneic stem cell transplantation. TCRdb redid the calling of the RT-PCR reads with MiXCR, one entry per CDR3 protein. This sample has hundreds of thousands of distinct CDR3 sequences; roughly 38% occur once, and the top ten carry roughly 10%. Sample: blood, either unsorted or a sorted T cell fraction (not recorded which). These receptors were obtained from a human donor who was either an allogeneic HSCT recipient or a stem cell or donor lymphocyte infusion donor (not recorded which). It is not recorded whose cells these are; they may come from a transplant donor. CDR3s include the opening cysteine and the closing phenylalanine or tryptophan. The order of the fields is CDR3 DNA, CDR3 protein, clone size, J gene, D gene, V gene. The D gene is left open where the match is weak. The size field is filled for only some rows; it gives once, few, many or a size class.

cdr3_nt: TGTGCCTTCAGTACTGGCTACGAGCAGTACTTC; cdr3_aa: CAFSTGYEQYF; clone_size: NA; j_call: TRBJ2-7; d_call: NA; v_call: TRBV30
cdr3_nt: TGCAGTGCCACTGGACAGGGGGAATATCAGCCCCAGCATTTT; cdr3_aa: CSATGQGEYQPQHF; clone_size: few; j_call: TRBJ1-5; d_call: TRBD1; v_call: TRBV20-1
cdr3_nt: TGTGCCAGCATCCATCTCCTAGGCACCGGGGAGCTGTTTTTT; cdr3_aa: CASIHLLGTGELFF; clone_size: NA; j_call: TRBJ2-2; d_call: NA; v_call: TRBV12-3/TRBV12-4
cdr3_nt: TGTGCCAGCAGCCCCTTCGACAGTTCCCAAGAGACCCAGTACTTC; cdr3_aa: CASSPFDSSQETQYF; clone_size: few; j_call: TRBJ2-5; d_call: NA; v_call: TRBV12-3/TRBV12-4
cdr3_nt: TGTGCCATCAGTGGTGGGGACACTGAAGCTTTCTTT; cdr3_aa: CAISGGDTEAFF; clone_size: NA; j_call: TRBJ1-1; d_call: NA; v_call: TRBV10-3
cdr3_nt: TGTGCCAGTAGCGCGGACGGTACCTACGAGCAGTACTTC; cdr3_aa: CASSADGTYEQYF; clone_size: NA; j_call: TRBJ2-7; d_call: NA; v_call: TRBV19
cdr3_nt: TGCAGTGCTAATCAGGCTTGGGATATCTACGAGCAGTACTTC; cdr3_aa: CSANQAWDIYEQYF; clone_size: NA; j_call: TRBJ2-7; d_call: NA; v_call: TRBV20-1
cdr3_nt: TGTGCCAGCAGCCCAATTGGACAGGGAATGAACACTGAAGCTTTCTTT; cdr3_aa: CASSPIGQGMNTEAFF; clone_size: few; j_call: TRBJ1-1; d_call: TRBD1; v_call: TRBV7-2
cdr3_nt: TGTGCCAGCAGCCTTCCCTCTAGCGGGGGGAGCACAGATACGCAGTATTTT; cdr3_aa: CASSLPSSGGSTDTQYF; clone_size: NA; j_call: TRBJ2-3; d_call: TRBD2; v_call: TRBV7-2
cdr3_nt: TGTGCCAGCAGTTTTGAAGCGGACCCTTCCTACAATGAGCAGTTCTTC; cdr3_aa: CASSFEADPSYNEQFF; clone_size: NA; j_call: TRBJ2-1; d_call: NA; v_call: TRBV12-3/TRBV12-4
cdr3_nt: TGCAGCGTTGCTCCGGGGACAGCTGGAAACACCATATATTTT; cdr3_aa: CSVAPGTAGNTIYF; clone_size: few; j_call: TRBJ1-3; d_call: TRBD1; v_call: TRBV29-1
cdr3_nt: TGTGCCAGCAGCCAAAACTCCCTGCTGGAGACCCAGTACTTC; cdr3_aa: CASSQNSLLETQYF; clone_size: few; j_call: TRBJ2-5; d_call: NA; v_call: TRBV7-2
cdr3_nt: TGTGCCAGCAGTTTGCGAGACTGGACCTTTAAGAATCAGCCCCAGCATTTT; cdr3_aa: CASSLRDWTFKNQPQHF; clone_size: NA; j_call: TRBJ1-5; d_call: NA; v_call: TRBV28
cdr3_nt: TGCAGTGCTCACTCCGCGGACAGGAGTTACGAGCAGTACTTC; cdr3_aa: CSAHSADRSYEQYF; clone_size: few; j_call: TRBJ2-7; d_call: TRBD1; v_call: TRBV20-1
cdr3_nt: TGTGCCAGCAGTGGACAGGGGAATTATCAGCCCCAGCATTTT; cdr3_aa: CASSGQGNYQPQHF; clone_size: NA; j_call: TRBJ1-5; d_call: TRBD1; v_call: TRBV6-1
cdr3_nt: TGTGCCAGCAGCTCCTGGGCACCATATGGCTACACCTTC; cdr3_aa: CASSSWAPYGYTF; clone_size: few; j_call: TRBJ1-2; d_call: NA; v_call: TRBV7-9
cdr3_nt: TGTGCCATCAGTGAGTCGATTTATGTAGTAGCCGAGAAGAACACTGAAGCTTTCTTT; cdr3_aa: CAISESIYVVAEKNTEAFF; clone_size: few; j_call: TRBJ1-1; d_call: NA; v_call: TRBV10-3
cdr3_nt: TGTGCCAGCAGTGAATGGGGAGACCAGTGGCACACTGAAGCTTTCTTT; cdr3_aa: CASSEWGDQWHTEAFF; clone_size: few; j_call: TRBJ1-1; d_call: NA; v_call: TRBV25-1
cdr3_nt: TGTGCCAGCAGTTTAGAGACAGGGGCCTACACCTTC; cdr3_aa: CASSLETGAYTF; clone_size: NA; j_call: TRBJ1-2; d_call: TRBD1; v_call: TRBV28
cdr3_nt: TGCGCCAGCAGCCGCCTCCCCAGCGGCACTGAAGCTTTCTTT; cdr3_aa: CASSRLPSGTEAFF; clone_size: NA; j_call: TRBJ1-1; d_call: NA; v_call: TRBV4-3
cdr3_nt: TGTGCCACCAGTAACTCCCCGGGGGGCAATCAGCCCCAGCATTTT; cdr3_aa: CATSNSPGGNQPQHF; clone_size: few; j_call: TRBJ1-5; d_call: NA; v_call: TRBV24-1
cdr3_nt: TGTGCCAGCAGTTCTCAGGACGGTGCCAATTCACCCCTCCACTTT; cdr3_aa: CASSSQDGANSPLHF; clone_size: few; j_call: TRBJ1-6; d_call: NA; v_call: TRBV12-3/TRBV12-4
cdr3_nt: TGCAGTGCTAGGGTAGCGGGCACAGATACGCAGTATTTT; cdr3_aa: CSARVAGTDTQYF; clone_size: few; j_call: TRBJ2-3; d_call: NA; v_call: TRBV20-1
cdr3_nt: TGTGCCAGCCCGGTATGGGGCGGCACTGAAGCTTTCTTT; cdr3_aa: CASPVWGGTEAFF; clone_size: few; j_call: TRBJ1-1; d_call: NA; v_call: TRBV7-2
cdr3_nt: TGCGCCAGCAGCTTATCTGGGACAGGGAACAATCAGCCCCAGCATTTT; cdr3_aa: CASSLSGTGNNQPQHF; clone_size: few; j_call: TRBJ1-5; d_call: TRBD1; v_call: TRBV5-1
cdr3_nt: TGTGCCACCAGGGTGTGGGGGGAGAGTACAGATACGCAGTATTTT; cdr3_aa: CATRVWGESTDTQYF; clone_size: few; j_call: TRBJ2-3; d_call: NA; v_call: TRBV10-3
cdr3_nt: TGTGCCAGCACCCCACTGGACCCTTCTGGAAACACCATATATTTT; cdr3_aa: CASTPLDPSGNTIYF; clone_size: NA; j_call: TRBJ1-3; d_call: NA; v_call: TRBV6-1
cdr3_nt: TGTGCCAGCAGCTTAGGAGGCGGAGACGGCTACACCTTC; cdr3_aa: CASSLGGGDGYTF; clone_size: NA; j_call: TRBJ1-2; d_call: NA; v_call: TRBV7-9
cdr3_nt: TGTGCCACCAGCAGAGAGGTCACCCCCTATAATTCACCCCTCCACTTT; cdr3_aa: CATSREVTPYNSPLHF; clone_size: few; j_call: TRBJ1-6; d_call: NA; v_call: TRBV15
cdr3_nt: TGTGCCAGTCAGGGGGGAGATACGCAGTATTTT; cdr3_aa: CASQGGDTQYF; clone_size: few; j_call: TRBJ2-3; d_call: NA; v_call: TRBV2
cdr3_nt: TGTGCCAGCAGCCAAGATAAGGGACTTAACAATGAGCAGTTCTTC; cdr3_aa: CASSQDKGLNNEQFF; clone_size: NA; j_call: TRBJ2-1; d_call: NA; v_call: TRBV4-2
cdr3_nt: TGCGCCAGCAGCTCAGGGACAGGCCGTGAAGCTTTCTTT; cdr3_aa: CASSSGTGREAFF; clone_size: once; j_call: TRBJ1-1; d_call: TRBD1; v_call: TRBV5-1
cdr3_nt: TGCAGTGCTAGGGGCCCTCCCAGGGCTAATGAGCAGTTCTTC; cdr3_aa: CSARGPPRANEQFF; clone_size: NA; j_call: TRBJ2-1; d_call: NA; v_call: TRBV20-1
cdr3_nt: TGCGCCAGCTTTTCCCCCCTCACAGATACGCAGTATTTT; cdr3_aa: CASFSPLTDTQYF; clone_size: NA; j_call: TRBJ2-3; d_call: NA; v_call: TRBV5-1
cdr3_nt: TGTGCCAGCAGTTCCGGGACAGGGCACGAAAAACTGTTTTTT; cdr3_aa: CASSSGTGHEKLFF; clone_size: NA; j_call: TRBJ1-4; d_call: TRBD1; v_call: TRBV12-3/TRBV12-4
cdr3_nt: TGCGCCAGCAGCCAAGAAACCCCCGGGCCCTACGAGCAGTACTTC; cdr3_aa: CASSQETPGPYEQYF; clone_size: NA; j_call: TRBJ2-7; d_call: NA; v_call: TRBV4-1
cdr3_nt: TGTGCCACCAGCAGAGACGACAGGACGAATTCACCCCTCCACTTT; cdr3_aa: CATSRDDRTNSPLHF; clone_size: few; j_call: TRBJ1-6; d_call: NA; v_call: TRBV15
cdr3_nt: TGTGCCAGCAGTTTAGAGGCAGGGGGCCATGGCTACACCTTC; cdr3_aa: CASSLEAGGHGYTF; clone_size: NA; j_call: TRBJ1-2; d_call: TRBD1; v_call: TRBV12-3/TRBV12-4
cdr3_nt: TGCAGCGTGCCGACAGGGGGGGAGACCCAGTACTTC; cdr3_aa: CSVPTGGETQYF; clone_size: few; j_call: TRBJ2-5; d_call: TRBD1; v_call: TRBV29-1
cdr3_nt: TGCAGCGTTGAAGACCCGGGACAGGGTCACCAAGAGACCCAGTACTTC; cdr3_aa: CSVEDPGQGHQETQYF; clone_size: few; j_call: TRBJ2-5; d_call: TRBD1; v_call: TRBV29-1
cdr3_nt: TGCGCCAGCAGCCGGGACAGGGGCCCCTTTGAAGCTTTCTTT; cdr3_aa: CASSRDRGPFEAFF; clone_size: NA; j_call: TRBJ1-1; d_call: TRBD1; v_call: TRBV4-3
cdr3_nt: TGTGCCAGCAGTCCCCGGCAGGGCGGAAAACTGTTTTTT; cdr3_aa: CASSPRQGGKLFF; clone_size: NA; j_call: TRBJ1-4; d_call: NA; v_call: TRBV27
cdr3_nt: TGTGCCAGCAGCTTAGCCTGGACAGGGGGCGCGCCCTACGAGCAGTACTTC; cdr3_aa: CASSLAWTGGAPYEQYF; clone_size: NA; j_call: TRBJ2-7; d_call: TRBD1; v_call: TRBV7-9
cdr3_nt: TGTGCCAGCAATCGACAGAGGAACACTGAAGCTTTCTTT; cdr3_aa: CASNRQRNTEAFF; clone_size: many; j_call: TRBJ1-1; d_call: NA; v_call: TRBV12-3/TRBV12-4
cdr3_nt: TGTGCCAGCAGCTTGGGACCTCAGGTTAATTCACCCCTCCACTTT; cdr3_aa: CASSLGPQVNSPLHF; clone_size: few; j_call: TRBJ1-6; d_call: NA; v_call: TRBV7-2
cdr3_nt: TGTGCCAGCAGCTGGGCCCCGGAAGGAGAAAAACTGTTTTTT; cdr3_aa: CASSWAPEGEKLFF; clone_size: few; j_call: TRBJ1-4; d_call: NA; v_call: TRBV2
cdr3_nt: TGCAGTGCTAGGGACACTAGAACCTACGAGCAGTACTTC; cdr3_aa: CSARDTRTYEQYF; clone_size: NA; j_call: TRBJ2-7; d_call: NA; v_call: TRBV20-1
cdr3_nt: TGTGCCAGCAGCGCTCTCCAGGGAGACCGATACTATGGCTACACCTTC; cdr3_aa: CASSALQGDRYYGYTF; clone_size: NA; j_call: TRBJ1-2; d_call: NA; v_call: TRBV9
cdr3_nt: TGTGCCAGCAGTTACTGGGCGGGAGCCTCCTACGAGCAGTACTTC; cdr3_aa: CASSYWAGASYEQYF; clone_size: NA; j_call: TRBJ2-7; d_call: TRBD2; v_call: TRBV6-2/TRBV6-3
cdr3_nt: TGTGCCAGCAACACAGGGGTTCCTAACTATGGCTACACCTTC; cdr3_aa: CASNTGVPNYGYTF; clone_size: NA; j_call: TRBJ1-2; d_call: TRBD1; v_call: TRBV12-3/TRBV12-4
cdr3_nt: TGTGCCTGGAGTGAGGGACACGGCACTGAAGCTTTCTTT; cdr3_aa: CAWSEGHGTEAFF; clone_size: NA; j_call: TRBJ1-1; d_call: NA; v_call: TRBV30
cdr3_nt: TGTGCCATCCAAGGAGGGGGCGATCAGCCCCAGCATTTT; cdr3_aa: CAIQGGGDQPQHF; clone_size: few; j_call: TRBJ1-5; d_call: TRBD1; v_call: TRBV10-3
cdr3_nt: TGTGCCAGCAGCCTACCCGGACACATCAAAAACATTCAGTACTTC; cdr3_aa: CASSLPGHIKNIQYF; clone_size: few; j_call: TRBJ2-4; d_call: NA; v_call: TRBV28
cdr3_nt: TGTACCATCAGAATGGACAGGGGGCTCTACGAGCAGTACTTC; cdr3_aa: CTIRMDRGLYEQYF; clone_size: NA; j_call: TRBJ2-7; d_call: TRBD1; v_call: TRBV10-3
cdr3_nt: TGTGCCAGCAGCCAAGTACACTCGAGATACCTGAGAGAGACCCAGTACTTC; cdr3_aa: CASSQVHSRYLRETQYF; clone_size: medium-sized; j_call: TRBJ2-5; d_call: NA; v_call: TRBV3-1
cdr3_nt: TGCGCCAGCAGCTCGGGTGCTAGGTTGGATACGCAGTATTTT; cdr3_aa: CASSSGARLDTQYF; clone_size: NA; j_call: TRBJ2-3; d_call: NA; v_call: TRBV5-1
cdr3_nt: TGTGCCAGCAGCTTAACGGCCGGTATTGAAGCTTTCTTT; cdr3_aa: CASSLTAGIEAFF; clone_size: NA; j_call: TRBJ1-1; d_call: NA; v_call: TRBV7-3